This T cell receptor beta chain is from a study of beta chain features in type 1 diabetes listed by TCRdb under 2018. A note on the overall study: Mean age, gender distribution, total cell number and subset yield were not different between patients and healthy donors. A total of 107,917,701 sorted cells were examined across all samples, and a strong correlation was observed between cell number per subset and RNA yield. Regulatory and stem cell-like memory subsets were obtained from only 8 patients and about 8 healthy donors, while naive and central memory subsets were obtained from all 28 donors. The study compared TCRB repertoires of sorted circulating CD4+ T cell subsets between recently diagnosed type 1 diabetes patients and matched healthy donors. The research as a whole found: Shorter templates might have been favored by PCR, but patient and control samples were amplified and corrected together, so both groups would have been affected equally by any skew. A moderate but significant shortening of TCRB CDR3 length was observed in type 1 diabetes patients in all four CD4+ subsets. Naive, central memory and regulatory TCRB repertoires appeared more similar among patients than among healthy donors. Because small numbers of individuals were included in the HLA sub-analyses, any influence of HLA type on TCRB rearrangement was left unresolved. Fewer insertions and more nucleotide deletions at VDJ recombination sites were observed in patients with type 1 diabetes, implying thymic rearrangement abnormalities. Because cDNA rather than genomic DNA was sequenced, highly expressing activated cells could have been over-represented, although no difference in activation and CD3 levels was found between groups.

The entire amount of isolated RNA was reverse transcribed using the High Capacity cDNA Reverse Transcription Kit, so the sequenced TCRB transcripts were expressed ones. Naive, central memory and regulatory T cell samples underwent deep immunoSEQ sequencing, averaging approximately 3.5 million total reads per sample. Sorted cells were lysed in RLT buffer, and RNA was extracted using DNase-treated RNeasy Micro or Mini kits according to cell number. Each cell subset was processed on its own to prevent cross-contamination, while patient and healthy donor samples were processed together. TCRB sequences were amplified from cDNA with the immunoSEQ multiplex PCR, producing 87-bp fragments spanning the CDR3 region. The amplicons were sequenced using the Illumina HiSeq platform. The paper's processing steps were these. PCR bias was corrected computationally using synthetic template baselines, and reads within Hamming distance 2 were collapsed, with unmergeable singletons discarded. Reads were aligned against IMGT to assign V, D and J genes, CDR3 length and insertions or deletions at six rearrangement sites. Within each subset, clonotype counts were normalized to sorted cell number, after which true diversity and Gini coefficients were computed with the tcR R package. The overlap coefficient, calculated on TCRB nucleotide sequences, was used to measure repertoire sharing. Out-of-frame TCRB sequences from naive cells were analyzed as a proxy for the pre-selection repertoire. The table comes from immuneACCESS by way of TCRdb, which keeps in-frame sequences with V and J called. Part of the clones is missing from these tables; in studies checked, under half for an unresolved V gene and the rest for unknown reasons. V and J calls and clone size are as listed in that table; D and trimming were resolved from the DNA. Present in this sample are around 250,000 clones, over 11% of which were seen just once. Almost 0.02% of the sample is in the top ten clones.

Compared with germline, V lacks 4 bases and J lacks 6 bases; bases without a gene match: 6. Reading from cysteine to phenylalanine, the CDR3 counts 14 amino acids. Here the CDR3 DNA is all that survives: 42 bases in frame from base 1. In the germline V gene, CDR1 corresponds to SGDLS and CDR2 to YYNGEE. As regards this clone: Its antigen target is currently unknown. There are no base qualities to consult, and no much larger clone falls within one base.

From each donor, a single peripheral blood sample of about 100 mL on average was drawn into heparinised tubes. A BD FACSAria II was used to sort naive, central memory, regulatory and stem cell-like memory CD4+ T cells with a panel that included CD45RO, CCR7, CD25, CD127, CD95 and CD27. All sorted populations exceeded 95% purity. Right away, PBMCs were isolated by Lymphoprep density gradient centrifugation and were stained directly, with no culture step. Samples were stained and sorted in pairs, with one healthy donor and one patient per experiment, so that batch effects were minimized. Sequenced sample: naive CD4+ T cells from blood. What the cell subset or site label conveys for this sample: true naive CD4+ T cells. Recombination connected TRBV9 to TRBJ1-1; the central 10 bases match TRBD1. The clonotype was recovered from a man under 40 with type 1 diabetes. Read as DNA, the sequence is TGTGCCAGCAGCCCCAGACAGGGGGCCGCTGAAGCTTTCTTT. Protein translation: CASSPRQGAAEAFF.